Described below is a single T cell receptor (beta chain) sequence and its context. Its antigen is not identified. This entry belongs to a study of cytomegalovirus exposure and HLA in healthy donors. Overall study findings and caveats: Among donors in an Asian-associated ancestry cluster, a later analysis reportedly found fewer N-insertions than the approximately 670-donor mean.

A multiplex PCR was run with 60 Vbeta primers and 13 Jbeta primers. TCRdb's table, derived via immunoSEQ multiplex PCR, lists solely in-frame clones and lacks some. The data hold 110,000 to 150,000 clones, with approximately 80% observed a single time. Sequencing was carried out using PBMCs. The TCR sequence derives from a female donor in good health and CMV-seronegative.

The CDR3 loop reads CAWSVPRGSTQYF. The CDR3 DNA sequence: TGTGCCTGGAGTGTACCCCGGGGATCGACCCAGTACTTC. The genes are TRBV30 and TRBJ2-7; D may be TRBD2 (5 bases). The last part of the DNA fits TRBJ2-5 better; the J call may be wrong. Germline V gene sequence: CDR1 GTSNPN, CDR2 SVGIG (reference sequence). The CDR3 has 13 amino acids.